These 15 T cell receptor beta chains were sequenced from one sample in a study of beta chain features in type 1 diabetes. No antigens are known for them. The study's findings and limits: Shortening of TCRB CDR3s, moderate but significant, appeared in all four CD4+ subsets of Type 1 diabetes patients.

Reverse transcription of all isolated RNA meant that expressed TCRB transcripts were sequenced. Using immunoSEQ multiplex PCR, the repertoire was profiled, and TCRdb retains in-frame clones only, with some absent. The table lists about 170,000 clones, 7.8% of them singletons. The sample comprised central memory CD4+ T cells from blood. The receptor set was obtained from a woman in her thirties or forties with type 1 diabetes.

The CDR3 protein is CASSLAISETQYF. The CDR3 coding sequence is TGTGCCAGCAGCTTAGCGATTTCGGAGACCCAGTACTTC. V usage is TRBV7-3 and J usage is TRBJ2-5, with D hard to call. There are 13 residues in the CDR3. Germline assignment: CDR1 SGHTA and CDR2 FQGTGA. Deletions cut 2 bases from V and 5 bases from J, with 9 bases between. Full variable domain (missing parts from reference TRBV7-3 and TRBJ2-5): GAGVSQTPSNKVTEKGKYVELRCDPISGHTALYWYRQSLGQGPEFLIYFQGTGAADDSGLPNDRFFAVRPEGSVSTLKIQRTERGDSAVYLCASSLAISETQYFGPGTRLLVL.

The chain couples TRBV7-2 to TRBJ1-3, with D tentatively TRBD1 (6 bases). Trimming took 1 base from V and 16 from J, leaving 14 bases between them. Germline V gives CDR1 SGHTA, CDR2 FQGNSA. The CDR3 sequence is 12 residues long. The CDR3 here is CASSLDIGRGYF. The CDR3 coding sequence is TGTGCCAGCAGCTTAGATATCGGAAGGGGGTATTTT.

The gene calls are TRBV7-2 and TRBJ1-1; 9 bases match TRBD1. The CDR3 sequence is 15 residues long. CDR1 is SGHTA, CDR2 FQGNSA, per germline. The V gene end was trimmed by 5 bases and the J gene end by 1 base; junction bases not matched to a gene: 5. CDR3: CASSTGTGQNTEAFF. For the CDR3, the DNA is TGTGCCAGCAGCACCGGGACAGGGCAGAACACTGAAGCTTTCTTT.

J is TRBJ2-1 and V is TRBV7-8; 9 bases match TRBD1. The germline V gene has CDR1 SGHVS and CDR2 FQNEAQ. V dropped 5 bases and J dropped 8; count of bases not matched to a gene: 4. This CDR3 spans 13 amino acids. The CDR3 here is CASSPWDRDEQFF. As DNA, the CDR3 is TGTGCCAGCAGCCCCTGGGACAGGGATGAGCAGTTCTTC.

This clone was counted between two and nine times. The rearrangement joins TRBV11-2 to TRBJ2-2; 7 positions agree with TRBD1. J was trimmed by 0 bases and V by 6 bases; bases with no gene match: 10. The germline gives CDR1 SGHAT, CDR2 FQNNGV. The CDR3 is 17 residues long. DNA of the CDR3: TGTGCCAGCAGAGCCCGGACAGGCGTCGCGAACACCGGGGAGCTGTTTTTT. Encoded protein: CASRARTGVANTGELFF.

This clone was picked up a small number of times. The rearrangement links TRBV5-1 to TRBJ2-1; TRBD1 matches at 7 bases. V shed 2 bases, J shed 7 bases, and the junction held 6 bases outside the gene matches. Per the germline V gene, CDR1 is SGHRS and CDR2 is YFSETQ. This CDR3 region has 14 residues. CDR3 residues: CASSFGTASNEQFF. The CDR3 DNA reads as TGCGCCAGCAGCTTCGGGACAGCTTCTAATGAGCAGTTCTTC. The full variable domain, with the rest looked up from reference TRBV5-1 and TRBJ2-1, is KAGVTQTPRYLIKTRGQQVTLSCSPISGHRSVSWYQQTPGQGLQFLFEYFSETQRNKGNFPGRFSGRQFSNSRSEMNVSTLELGDSALYLCASSFGTASNEQFFGPGTRLTVL.

This clone was observed a handful of times. The chain combines TRBV6-1 with TRBJ2-7; 7 bases are shared with TRBD1. The length of the CDR3 is 15 residues. The germline gives CDR1 MNHNS, CDR2 SASEGT. V shed 5 bases and J 6 bases; nucleotides not matched to a gene: 13. DNA of the CDR3: TGTGCCAGCAGTACCCTGACAGGGAGTGGAGTCGAGCAGTACTTC. Translating it yields CASSTLTGSGVEQYF.

This clone was detected a few times. The chain uses TRBV15 and TRBJ1-1, with 7 bases lining up with TRBD1. V trimming: 0 bases; J trimming: 0 bases; junction bases outside the gene matches: 13. The germline CDR1 and CDR2 sequences are LNHNV and YYDKDF (reference sequence). The CDR3 sequence is 19 residues long. CDR3 in DNA: TGTGCCACCAGCAGAGATAGGGGACAGAGCTATAGTATGAACACTGAAGCTTTCTTT. It yields the protein CATSRDRGQSYSMNTEAFF.

V and J are TRBV5-1 and TRBJ2-7; 8 nucleotides match TRBD1. The CDR3 sequence is 16 residues long. V gave up 5 bases and J gave up 5 bases; unmatched junction bases: 15. In germline, CDR1 is SGHRS, CDR2 YFSETQ. Written as DNA, the CDR3 is TGCGCCAGCAGGTCACACCCCGGACAGGGAGGCAACGAGCAGTACTTC. It codes for CASRSHPGQGGNEQYF.

This clone has more than one count but fewer than ten. This chain connects TRBV5-4 to TRBJ2-5, with TRBD2 identical over 8 bases. The length of the CDR3 is 14 residues. The germline V gene has CDR1 SGHNT and CDR2 YYREEE (reference sequence). V lost 2 bases and J lost 2; bases outside the gene matches: 2. The CDR3 DNA is TGTGCCAGCAGCTTAATAGCGGGACAAGAGACCCAGTACTTC. Translating it yields CASSLIAGQETQYF.

This clone came up a few times. The chain employs TRBV28 and TRBJ2-5; TRBD1 matches 10 bases. This CDR3 is 14 amino acids long. J was trimmed by 2 bases and V by 8 bases; bases with no gene match: 5. Germline CDR1 reads MDHEN; CDR2 reads SYDVKM. CDR3 bases: TGTGCCAGCCTCGGGACAGGGGCACAAGAGACCCAGTACTTC. Translation: CASLGTGAQETQYF.

The chain couples TRBV5-1 to TRBJ2-2; 7 bases fit TRBD2. Germline CDR1 reads SGHRS; CDR2 reads YFSETQ. V dropped 4 bases and J dropped 3; count of bases not matched to a gene: 0. The CDR3 has 13 residues. The CDR3 bases are TGCGCCAGCAGCCGGGAGGACACCGGGGAGCTGTTTTTT. Its translation is CASSREDTGELFF.

The chain employs TRBV15 and TRBJ2-1; maybe TRBD2 (6 bases). Trimming stripped 0 bases from V and 16 bases from J, with 16 bases between. From germline, CDR1 is LNHNV and CDR2 YYDKDF (reference sequence). This CDR3 comprises 13 residues. CDR3 in amino acids: CATSRDNGVGGFF. The DNA of the CDR3 is TGTGCCACCAGCAGAGATAACGGGGTGGGGGGTTTCTTC.

This clone was counted ten times or more. The V and J genes are TRBV28 and TRBJ2-4, with D unclear. This CDR3 spans 15 amino acids. The V and J ends lost 5 bases and 1 base respectively, with 12 bases between them. Germline lookup yields CDR1 MDHEN and CDR2 SYDVKM. CDR3 protein: CASSPIPQAKNIQYF. CDR3 bases: TGTGCCAGCAGTCCCATCCCGCAGGCCAAAAACATTCAGTACTTC.

The gene calls are TRBV28 and TRBJ2-7; possibly TRBD2 for D (6 bases). The V end was cut by 6 bases, the J end by 5 bases, with 17 bases between. CDR1 MDHEN and CDR2 SYDVKM come from the germline V gene. The CDR3 has 14 amino acids. The CDR3 is CASRGTEGLNEQYF. CDR3 sequence (DNA): TGTGCCAGCAGGGGGACGGAGGGGCTAAACGAGCAGTACTTC.